This T cell receptor (beta chain) was sequenced in a study of control samples from healthy donors and cancer patients. CDR3 length equals 14 residues. Germline values: CDR1 PRHDT, CDR2 FYEKMQ (reference sequence). V lost 3 bases to trimming and J lost 6 bases, with 14 bases between them. TCRdb keeps only in-frame clones here, not all; method: immunoSEQ multiplex PCR. The sample has 100,000 to 150,000 clones, 92% seen once. The sequenced sample was blood. This chain joins TRBV13 and TRBJ1-2; D possibly corresponds to TRBD1 (6 bases). This clonotype was obtained from a woman aged 45-65 years in good health. The CDR3 nucleotides read TGTGCCAGCAGCTTGGACAGATCGGACCATGGCTACACCTTC. Its translation is CASSLDRSDHGYTF.